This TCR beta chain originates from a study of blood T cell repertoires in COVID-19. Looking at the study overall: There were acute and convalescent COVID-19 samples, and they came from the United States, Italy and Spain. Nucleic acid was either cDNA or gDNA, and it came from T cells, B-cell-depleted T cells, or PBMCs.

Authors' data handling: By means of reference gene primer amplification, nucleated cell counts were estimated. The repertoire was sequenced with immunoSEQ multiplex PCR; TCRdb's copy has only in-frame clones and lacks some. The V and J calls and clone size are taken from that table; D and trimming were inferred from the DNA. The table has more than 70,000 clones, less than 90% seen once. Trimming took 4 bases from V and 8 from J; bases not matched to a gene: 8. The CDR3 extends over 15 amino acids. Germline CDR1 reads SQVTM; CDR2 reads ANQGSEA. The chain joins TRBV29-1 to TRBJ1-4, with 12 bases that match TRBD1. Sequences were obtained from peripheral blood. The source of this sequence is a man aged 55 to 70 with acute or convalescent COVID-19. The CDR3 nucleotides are TGCAGCGTTGTAGACCGGGACAGGGGGCGCGAAAAACTGTTTTTT. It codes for CSVVDRDRGREKLFF.